This paragraph reports one TCR beta chain. The data derive from a study of shared clonotypes between healthy human individuals. The method was immunoSEQ multiplex PCR; TCRdb's version includes in-frame clones alone and lacks a portion of them. The data contain just over 2,000,000 clones, 85% to 95% of them singletons. V was cut by 4 bases and J by 4 bases, with 20 bases left in between. Germline assignment: CDR1 LGHNA and CDR2 YSLEER. The CDR3 runs 17 residues. Material: naive CD4+ T cells sorted from blood. This sample's subset: CD45RA+ positively selected. The receptor was derived from a man aged 18 to 30 in good health. This chain links TRBV4-3 with TRBJ2-1; TRBD1 or TRBD2 may be the D gene (6 bases each). This CDR3 reads CASSRIDGGPEYNEQFF. Written as DNA, the CDR3 is TGCGCCAGCAGCCGAATCGATGGGGGGCCAGAATACAATGAGCAGTTCTTC.